This entry lists 20 T cell receptor beta chains sequenced from one sample in a study of T cell repertoires in cytomegalovirus infection. Each CDR3 protein is one row after TCRdb ran MiXCR on the reads. The sample records 300,000 to 400,000 distinct CDR3 sequences, 15% to 20% being singletons. The sample taken for sequencing was PBMCs. These receptors were obtained from a human donor in good health (CMV status not recorded). Some clones in this sample may be carry-over from other donors' samples.

This clonotype was detected only a few times. The chain combines TRBV18 with TRBJ1-1; D is undetermined. Trimming took 2 bases from V and 1 from J, leaving 11 bases between them. CDR3 length equals 15 residues. The germline V gene encodes CDR1 KGHSH and CDR2 LQKENI. For the CDR3, the DNA is TGTGCCAGCTCACCAACCGAGGGTTCGAACACTGAAGCTTTCTTT. Its translation is CASSPTEGSNTEAFF.

In regard to this clonotype: This sequence may be a read error, since a much larger clone differs from it by one base. The rearrangement links TRBV11-2 to TRBJ1-1, with 7 positions matching TRBD1. Per germline, CDR1 SGHAT and CDR2 FQNNGV. The CDR3 sequence is 14 residues long. The CDR3 protein is CASSLWLGGTAAFF. The CDR3 region has the DNA TGTGCCAGCAGCTTATGGCTAGGGGGCACTGCAGCTTTCTTT.

The genes are TRBV27 and TRBJ1-1, with D unresolved. Germline CDR1 and CDR2: MNHEY and SMNVEV (reference sequence). V was cut by 4 bases and J by 2 bases, with 8 bases left in between. The CDR3 consists of 13 residues. CDR3: CASSYHVNTEAFF. CDR3 sequence (DNA): TGTGCCAGCAGTTACCACGTTAACACTGAAGCTTTCTTT.

This clonotype was counted at least ten times. The chain carries TRBV12-3 or TRBV12-4 and TRBJ1-5, with D perhaps matching TRBD1 (5 bases). Trimming shortened V by 2 bases and J by 0 bases, and 11 bases separated the two germline ends. CDR3 length: 16 residues. CDR3 amino acids: CASSLSAQASNQPQHF. CDR3 DNA: TGTGCCAGCAGTTTAAGTGCACAGGCTAGCAATCAGCCCCAGCATTTT.

The chain has TRBV7-9 and TRBJ2-3; perhaps TRBD1 as D (6 bases). This CDR3 is 13 amino acids long. Trimming pared 8 bases from V and 4 bases from J, leaving 13 bases between. The germline CDR1 and CDR2 sequences are SEHNR and FQNEAQ (reference sequence). The CDR3 nucleotides read TGTGCCAGCCTCGGCTCAGGGGCAGATACGCAGTATTTT. Translated, it gives CASLGSGADTQYF.

This clonotype was observed a few times. The gene calls are TRBV2 and TRBJ1-4, with unresolved D. The length of the CDR3 is 14 residues. CDR1 SNHLY and CDR2 FYNNEI come from the germline V gene. V was cut by 9 bases and J by 3 bases, with 14 bases left in between. The CDR3 spells CASRTGWANEKLFF. CDR3 in DNA: TGTGCCAGTCGGACGGGGTGGGCTAATGAAAAACTGTTTTTT.

The gene calls are TRBV19 and TRBJ1-3; D is undetermined. V was cut by 6 bases and J by 2 bases, with 5 bases left in between. The CDR3 runs to 12 residues. Germline CDR1 is LNHDA and CDR2 is SQIVND (reference sequence). CDR3 residues: CASRRTGNTIYF. The CDR3 DNA reads as TGTGCCAGTAGACGGACTGGAAACACCATATATTTT.

This clonotype was seen more than once but under ten times. The chain is built from TRBV7-2 and TRBJ1-2; possible D gene TRBD1, 5 bases. V was cut by 1 base and J by 9 bases, with 9 bases left in between. The germline V gene encodes CDR1 SGHTA and CDR2 FQGNSA. The CDR3 has 12 residues. CDR3 protein: CASSLVGESYTF. In DNA, the CDR3 is TGTGCCAGCAGCTTAGTGGGGGAAAGCTACACCTTC.

This clonotype was seen only a few times. This chain links TRBV5-1 with TRBJ1-1, with D possibly TRBD1 on 6 matching bases. V was shortened by 2 bases and J by 5 bases, with 10 bases between the two germline ends. Per germline, CDR1 SGHRS and CDR2 YFSETQ. CDR3 length: 13 residues. CDR3 DNA: TGCGCCAGCAGCTTTGGGGGCACGACTGAAGCTTTCTTT. Protein sequence: CASSFGGTTEAFF.

V is TRBV7-9 and J is TRBJ2-7, with 9 bases lining up with TRBD1. Trimming at V came to 5 bases and at J to 9 bases, leaving 14 bases not matched to a gene. This CDR3 is 15 amino acids long. The germline V gene encodes CDR1 SEHNR and CDR2 FQNEAQ (reference sequence). In DNA form, the CDR3 reads TGTGCCAGCAGCCGCCGGTACAGGGGGCGCGTGCGGCAGTACTTC. Residues: CASSRRYRGRVRQYF.

This clonotype has just a few counts. The chain employs TRBV12-3 or TRBV12-4 and TRBJ1-2; TRBD1 matches at 8 bases. J gave up 4 bases and V 0 bases, and 1 base lay outside the gene matches. The CDR3 spans 14 residues. CDR3 coding DNA: TGTGCCAGCAGTTTAGCACAGGGGGTCTATGGCTACACCTTC. Translated: CASSLAQGVYGYTF.

The table lists this clonotype with a few counts. This chain joins TRBV10-3 and TRBJ2-7; 11 nucleotides agree with TRBD1. Unmatched junction bases numbered 2, after V lost 6 bases and J lost 4 bases. From germline, CDR1 is ENHRY and CDR2 SYGVKD. The CDR3 length is 13 residues. The CDR3 nucleotides read TGTGCCATCAGAGGGGACAGGGGGTACGAGCAGTACTTC. Encoded protein: CAIRGDRGYEQYF.

Comments on this clonotype: Given a much more abundant clone one base away, this may be a read error. This is likely a read error, given that the CDR3 carries no conserved phenylalanine or tryptophan at its end. The DNA for the CDR3 is TGTGCCAGCAGCTTATCACGACAGGGGTCCGCTGAAGCTTTCTTA. Its translation is CASSLSRQGSAEAFL. V gene TRBV7-2 combines with J gene TRBJ1-1; 8 bases agree with TRBD1. CDR3 length: 15 residues. Germline values: CDR1 SGHTA, CDR2 FQGNSA. Trimming took 2 bases from V and 6 from J; bases not matched to a gene: 8.

There are many counts of this clonotype. The chain has TRBV7-2 and TRBJ2-7; D unresolved. This CDR3 region has 14 residues. CDR1 SGHTA and CDR2 FQGNSA come from the germline V gene. V lost 2 bases to trimming and J lost 5 bases, with 13 bases between them. CDR3 loop: CASSLMIRYHEQYF. The CDR3 DNA sequence: TGTGCCAGCAGCTTAATGATTCGGTACCACGAGCAGTACTTC.

The chain links TRBV20-1 to TRBJ2-5, with 7 bases matching TRBD2. The CDR3 is 14 amino acids. With V trimmed by 0 bases and J by 5 bases, 6 bases remained unmatched. Germline lookup yields CDR1 DFQATT and CDR2 SNEGSKA (reference sequence). CDR3 coding DNA: TGCAGTGCTAGAGATCGTTACGGGGGGGAGACCCAGTACTTC. Its protein product is CSARDRYGGETQYF.

This clonotype was counted many times. This sequence joins TRBV28 and TRBJ1-2; 7 bases line up with TRBD1. This CDR3 region has 16 residues. Germline loops: CDR1 MDHEN, CDR2 SYDVKM. The trim removed 5 bases at V and 0 bases at J, leaving 9 bases unmatched. The CDR3 DNA reads TGTGCCAGCAGTCCGACAGGGCCTAAAGCTAACTATGGCTACACCTTC. Protein sequence: CASSPTGPKANYGYTF.

This chain links TRBV20-1 with TRBJ2-7; tentative D call: TRBD2 (6 bases). CDR1 is DFQATT, CDR2 SNEGSKA, per germline (reference sequence). The V end was cut by 0 bases, the J end by 4 bases, with 19 bases between. CDR3 size: 16 residues. DNA of the CDR3: TGCAGTGCTAGAGATTGGGACGTACGCGGGGATTACGAGCAGTACTTC. This codes for CSARDWDVRGDYEQYF.

The V and J genes are TRBV20-1 and TRBJ2-1; weak D call: TRBD2 (5 bases). There are 15 residues in the CDR3. V gave up 2 bases and J gave up 2 bases, with 13 bases separating them. Germline V gene sequence: CDR1 DFQATT, CDR2 SNEGSKA (reference sequence). As DNA, the CDR3 is TGCAGTGCTAGAAGGAGCGGCGATACCTACAATGAGCAGTTCTTC. Translated: CSARRSGDTYNEQFF.

The V call is TRBV7-3, the J call TRBJ1-2, with 7 positions matching TRBD1. Germline-derived CDR1 and CDR2 are SGHTA and FQGTGA. The CDR3 loop spans 14 amino acids. V shed 4 bases, J shed 9 bases, and the junction held 11 bases outside the gene matches. CDR3 DNA: TGTGCCAGCAGCTCCAAAGGGGGCAGGGATAGCTACACCTTC. This gives the protein CASSSKGGRDSYTF.

The sample holds many counts of this clonotype. This rearrangement joins TRBV27 to TRBJ1-6; D call uncertain. The CDR3 contains 16 residues. V dropped 5 bases and J dropped 7 bases, with 18 bases sitting between them. From germline, CDR1 is MNHEY and CDR2 SMNVEV (reference sequence). CDR3 in amino acids: CASSKRTGLNNSPLHF. Here the CDR3 DNA reads TGTGCCAGCAGTAAACGGACCGGGCTGAACAATTCACCCCTCCACTTT.